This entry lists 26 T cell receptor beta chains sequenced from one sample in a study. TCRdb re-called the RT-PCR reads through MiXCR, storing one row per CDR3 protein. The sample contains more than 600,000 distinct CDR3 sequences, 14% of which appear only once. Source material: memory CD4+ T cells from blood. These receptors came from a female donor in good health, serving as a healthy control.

The CDR3 is CSARDPGTGSVWAFF. The CDR3 region has the DNA TGCAGTGCTAGAGATCCCGGGACAGGGTCTGTGTGGGCTTTCTTT. The chain recombines TRBV20-1 with TRBJ1-1; 9 positions match TRBD1. This CDR3 region has 15 residues. The junction had 13 bases not matched to a gene; V was cut back by 0 bases and J by 11 bases. Germline assignment: CDR1 DFQATT and CDR2 SNEGSKA (reference sequence).

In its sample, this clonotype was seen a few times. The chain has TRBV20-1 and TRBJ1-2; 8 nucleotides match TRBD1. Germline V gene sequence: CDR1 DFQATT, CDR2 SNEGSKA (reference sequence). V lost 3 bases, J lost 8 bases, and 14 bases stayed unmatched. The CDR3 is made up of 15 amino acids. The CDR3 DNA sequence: TGCAGTGCTAGTTCGGGGGCAGGGGGCGCGGAAGGCTACACCTTC. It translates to CSASSGAGGAEGYTF.

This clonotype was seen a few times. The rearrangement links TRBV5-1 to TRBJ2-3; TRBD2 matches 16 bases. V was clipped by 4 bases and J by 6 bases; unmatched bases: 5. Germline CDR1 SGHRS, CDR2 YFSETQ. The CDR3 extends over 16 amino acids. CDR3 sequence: CASSPGLAGGPDTQYF. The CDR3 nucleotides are TGCGCCAGCAGCCCGGGACTAGCGGGGGGGCCGGATACGCAGTATTTT.

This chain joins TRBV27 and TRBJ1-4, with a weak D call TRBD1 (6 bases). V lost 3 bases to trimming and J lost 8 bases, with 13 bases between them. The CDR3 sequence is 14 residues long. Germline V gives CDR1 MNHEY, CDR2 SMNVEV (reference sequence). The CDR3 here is CASSFTRGREKLFF. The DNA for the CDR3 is TGTGCCAGCAGTTTCACCAGGGGACGAGAAAAACTGTTTTTT.

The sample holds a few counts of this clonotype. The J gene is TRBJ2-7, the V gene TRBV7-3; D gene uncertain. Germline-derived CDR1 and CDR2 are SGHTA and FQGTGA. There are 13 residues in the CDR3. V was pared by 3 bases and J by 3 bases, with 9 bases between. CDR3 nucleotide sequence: TGTGCCAGCAGCTTCCCTCCATTCTACGAGCAGTACTTC. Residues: CASSFPPFYEQYF.

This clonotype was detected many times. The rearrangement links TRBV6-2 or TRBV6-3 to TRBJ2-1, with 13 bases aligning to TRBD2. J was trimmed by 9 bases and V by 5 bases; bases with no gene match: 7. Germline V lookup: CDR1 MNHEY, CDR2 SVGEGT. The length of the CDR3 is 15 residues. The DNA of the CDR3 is TGTGCCAGCAGTGACGGACTAGCGGGAGCGGGTGAGCAGTTCTTC. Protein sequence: CASSDGLAGAGEQFF.

The CDR3 DNA follows: TGTGCCAGCAGTTTAGCAGGGAAAAACATTCAGTACTTC. Protein sequence: CASSLAGKNIQYF. The rearrangement joins TRBV28 to TRBJ2-4, with a possible D match to TRBD1 (5 bases). CDR3 length: 13 amino acids. The V gene's germline CDR1 is MDHEN and CDR2 SYDVKM. The V end lost 2 bases, the J end lost 4 bases, and 6 bases lay between the germline ends. Full variable domain (remainder filled in from reference TRBV28 and TRBJ2-4): DVKVTQSSRYLVKRTGEKVFLECVQDMDHENMFWYRQDPGLGLRLIYFSYDVKMKEKGDIPEGYSVSREKKERFSLILESASTNQTSMYLCASSLAGKNIQYFGAGTRLSVL.

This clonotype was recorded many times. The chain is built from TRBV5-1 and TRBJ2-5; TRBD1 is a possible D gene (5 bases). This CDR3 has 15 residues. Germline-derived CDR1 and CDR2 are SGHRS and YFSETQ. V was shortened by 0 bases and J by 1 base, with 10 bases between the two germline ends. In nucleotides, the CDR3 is TGCGCCAGCAGCTTGGCCCAGGGCTTCCAAGAGACCCAGTACTTC. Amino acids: CASSLAQGFQETQYF.

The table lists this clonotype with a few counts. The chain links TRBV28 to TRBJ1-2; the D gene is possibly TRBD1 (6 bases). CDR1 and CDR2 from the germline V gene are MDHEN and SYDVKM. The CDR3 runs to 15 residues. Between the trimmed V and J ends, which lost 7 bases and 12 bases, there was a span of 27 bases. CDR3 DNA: TGTGCCAGCACCCCGATAGGTCGGGGGCGTATTCATCACACCTTC. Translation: CASTPIGRGRIHHTF.

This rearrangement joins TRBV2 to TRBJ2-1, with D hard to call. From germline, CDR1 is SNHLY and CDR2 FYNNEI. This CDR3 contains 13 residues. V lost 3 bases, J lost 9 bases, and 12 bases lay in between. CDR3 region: CASSDQRSIEQFF. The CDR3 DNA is TGTGCCAGCAGTGATCAACGTAGCATTGAGCAGTTCTTC. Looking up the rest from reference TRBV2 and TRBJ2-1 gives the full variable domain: EPEVTQTPSHQVTQMGQEVILRCVPISNHLYFYWYRQILGQKVEFLVSFYNNEISEKSEIFDDQFSVERPDGSNFTLKIRSTKLEDSAMYFCASSDQRSIEQFFGPGTRLTVL.

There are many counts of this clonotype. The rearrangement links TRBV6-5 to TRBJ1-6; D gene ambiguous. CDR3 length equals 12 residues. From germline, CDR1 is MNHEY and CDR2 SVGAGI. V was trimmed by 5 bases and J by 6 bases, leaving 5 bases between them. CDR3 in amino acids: CASSLPNSPLHF. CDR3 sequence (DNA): TGTGCCAGCAGTCTCCCTAATTCACCCCTCCACTTT.

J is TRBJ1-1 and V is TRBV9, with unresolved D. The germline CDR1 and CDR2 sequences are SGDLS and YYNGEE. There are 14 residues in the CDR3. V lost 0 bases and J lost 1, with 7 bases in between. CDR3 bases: TGTGCCAGCAGCGTAGCTCAGACGAACACTGAAGCTTTCTTT. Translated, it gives CASSVAQTNTEAFF.

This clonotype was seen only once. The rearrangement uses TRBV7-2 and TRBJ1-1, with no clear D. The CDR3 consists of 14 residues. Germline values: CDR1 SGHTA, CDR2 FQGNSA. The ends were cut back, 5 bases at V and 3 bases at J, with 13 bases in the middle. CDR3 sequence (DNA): TGTGCCAGCAGCCCAAGAGGGTCTCACACTGAAGCTTTCTTT. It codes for CASSPRGSHTEAFF.

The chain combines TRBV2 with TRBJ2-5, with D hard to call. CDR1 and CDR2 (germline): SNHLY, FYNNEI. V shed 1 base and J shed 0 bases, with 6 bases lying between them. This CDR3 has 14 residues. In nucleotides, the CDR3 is TGTGCCAGCAGTGAAGTAGAGTACCAAGAGACCCAGTACTTC. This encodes CASSEVEYQETQYF.

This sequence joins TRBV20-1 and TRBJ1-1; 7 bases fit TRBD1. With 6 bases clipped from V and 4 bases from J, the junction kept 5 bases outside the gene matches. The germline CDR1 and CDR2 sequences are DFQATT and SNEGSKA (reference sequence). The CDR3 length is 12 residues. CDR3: CSARQGVTEAFF. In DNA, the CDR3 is TGCAGTGCGAGACAGGGAGTCACTGAAGCTTTCTTT.

CDR3 protein: CSVWDGTWGTGELFF. CDR3 nucleotide sequence: TGCAGCGTGTGGGACGGGACTTGGGGTACCGGGGAGCTGTTTTTT. The genes are TRBV29-1 and TRBJ2-2; TRBD2 might be the D (6 bases). V gave up 6 bases and J gave up 5 bases, with 19 bases separating them. The CDR3 is 15 amino acids. Germline V gives CDR1 SQVTM, CDR2 ANQGSEA.

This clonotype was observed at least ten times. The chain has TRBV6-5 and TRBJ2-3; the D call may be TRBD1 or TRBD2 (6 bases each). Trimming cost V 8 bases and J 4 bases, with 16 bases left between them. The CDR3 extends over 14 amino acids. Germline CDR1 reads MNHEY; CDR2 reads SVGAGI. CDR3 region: CASRGRGGADTQYF. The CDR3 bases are TGTGCCAGCCGCGGCAGGGGAGGTGCAGATACGCAGTATTTT.

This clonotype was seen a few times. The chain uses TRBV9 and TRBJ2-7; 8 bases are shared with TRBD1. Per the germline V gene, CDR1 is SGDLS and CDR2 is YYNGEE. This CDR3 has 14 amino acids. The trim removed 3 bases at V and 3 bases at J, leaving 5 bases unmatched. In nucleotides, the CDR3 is TGTGCCAGCAGCGCGACAGGGGCGAACTACGAGCAGTACTTC. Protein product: CASSATGANYEQYF.

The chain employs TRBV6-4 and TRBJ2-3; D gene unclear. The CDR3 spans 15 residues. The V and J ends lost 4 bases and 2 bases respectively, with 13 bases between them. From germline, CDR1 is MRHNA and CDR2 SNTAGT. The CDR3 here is CASSVTYRLTDTQYF. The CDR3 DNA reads TGTGCCAGCAGTGTCACTTATCGACTCACAGATACGCAGTATTTT.

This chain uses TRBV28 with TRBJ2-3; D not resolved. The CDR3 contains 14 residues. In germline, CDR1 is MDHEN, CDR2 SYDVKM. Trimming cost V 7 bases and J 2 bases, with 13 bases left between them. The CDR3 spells CASNPMFLTDTQYF. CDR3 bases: TGTGCCAGCAACCCCATGTTTCTCACAGATACGCAGTATTTT.

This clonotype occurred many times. The CDR3 DNA reads TGTGCCATCAGTGAAATACTAGCGGGATCCAACGAGCAGTACTTC. Protein: CAISEILAGSNEQYF. The chain couples TRBV10-3 to TRBJ2-7, with TRBD2 matching 10 bases. The CDR3 has 15 residues. The junction had 7 bases not matched to a gene; V was cut back by 3 bases and J by 5 bases. CDR1 ENHRY and CDR2 SYGVKD come from the germline V gene.

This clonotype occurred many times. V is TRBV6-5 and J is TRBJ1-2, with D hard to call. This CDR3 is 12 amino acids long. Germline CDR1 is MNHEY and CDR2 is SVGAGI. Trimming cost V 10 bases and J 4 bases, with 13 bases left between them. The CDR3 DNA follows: TGTGCCACCACCTCTCCTTCCTATGGCTACACCTTC. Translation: CATTSPSYGYTF.

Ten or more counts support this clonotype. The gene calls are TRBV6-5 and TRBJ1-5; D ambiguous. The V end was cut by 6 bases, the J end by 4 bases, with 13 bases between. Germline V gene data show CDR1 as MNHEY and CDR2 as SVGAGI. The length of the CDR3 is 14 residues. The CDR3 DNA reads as TGTGCCAGCAGGGGCCCGACGGATAATCAGCCCCAGCATTTT. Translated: CASRGPTDNQPQHF.

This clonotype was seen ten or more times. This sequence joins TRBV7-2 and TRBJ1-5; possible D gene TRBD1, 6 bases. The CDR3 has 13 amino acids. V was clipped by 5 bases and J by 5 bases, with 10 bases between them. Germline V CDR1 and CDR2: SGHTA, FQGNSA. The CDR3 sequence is CASSKQGYQPQHF. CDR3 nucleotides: TGTGCCAGCAGCAAACAGGGCTATCAGCCCCAGCATTTT.

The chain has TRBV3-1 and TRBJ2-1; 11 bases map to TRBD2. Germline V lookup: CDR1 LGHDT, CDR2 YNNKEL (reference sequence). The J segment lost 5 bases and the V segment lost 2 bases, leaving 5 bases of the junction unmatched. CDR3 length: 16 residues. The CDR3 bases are TGTGCCAGCAGCCAACTTAGCGGGAGGGCCGACAATGAGCAGTTCTTC. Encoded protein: CASSQLSGRADNEQFF.

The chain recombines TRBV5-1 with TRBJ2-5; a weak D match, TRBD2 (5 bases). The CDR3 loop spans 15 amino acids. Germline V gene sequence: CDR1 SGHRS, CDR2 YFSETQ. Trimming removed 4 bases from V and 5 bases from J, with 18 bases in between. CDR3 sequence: CASSGRGFESETQYF. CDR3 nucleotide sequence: TGCGCCAGCAGCGGACGGGGTTTTGAGTCGGAGACCCAGTACTTC.